The TCR beta chain under discussion was sequenced for a study of CD8+CD57+ T cells in acquired aplastic anemia. Study summary: Yields of DNA that came from sorted CD4+ and CD8+ cells averaged approximately 3.2 ug.

Overall study results and limits: CD8+ Simpson's diversity in patients was not significantly different from that in controls.

In this sample, this clonotype turned up many times. Its antigen is undetermined. Both TCR beta VDJ combination and CDR3 sequence profiling were carried out. Genomic DNA was the template for this profiling. TCRdb re-called the reads with MiXCR, one entry per CDR3 protein. The table shows 450,000 to 600,000 distinct CDR3 sequences, with around 30% occurring only once. Patients included in sequencing had previously demonstrated CD8+CD57+ cell expansion by flow cytometry. The enrolled patients all had severe acquired aplastic anemia. Sampling of blood occurred while the patients had still received no therapy. CDR1 and CDR2 from the germline V gene are SEHNR and FQNEAQ (reference sequence). The CDR3 has 14 amino acids. V trimming: 0 bases; J trimming: 7 bases; junction bases outside the gene matches: 0.

Sequenced input: sorted CD4+, CD8+, or CD8+CD57+ T cells (not recorded which) from PBMCs. The chain combines TRBV7-9 with TRBJ1-6; 7 nucleotides align to TRBD1. The TCR comes from a human donor with aplastic anemia. The CDR3 DNA reads as TGTGCCAGCAGCTTAGCACAGGGGAATTCACCCCTCCACTTT. It codes for CASSLAQGNSPLHF.